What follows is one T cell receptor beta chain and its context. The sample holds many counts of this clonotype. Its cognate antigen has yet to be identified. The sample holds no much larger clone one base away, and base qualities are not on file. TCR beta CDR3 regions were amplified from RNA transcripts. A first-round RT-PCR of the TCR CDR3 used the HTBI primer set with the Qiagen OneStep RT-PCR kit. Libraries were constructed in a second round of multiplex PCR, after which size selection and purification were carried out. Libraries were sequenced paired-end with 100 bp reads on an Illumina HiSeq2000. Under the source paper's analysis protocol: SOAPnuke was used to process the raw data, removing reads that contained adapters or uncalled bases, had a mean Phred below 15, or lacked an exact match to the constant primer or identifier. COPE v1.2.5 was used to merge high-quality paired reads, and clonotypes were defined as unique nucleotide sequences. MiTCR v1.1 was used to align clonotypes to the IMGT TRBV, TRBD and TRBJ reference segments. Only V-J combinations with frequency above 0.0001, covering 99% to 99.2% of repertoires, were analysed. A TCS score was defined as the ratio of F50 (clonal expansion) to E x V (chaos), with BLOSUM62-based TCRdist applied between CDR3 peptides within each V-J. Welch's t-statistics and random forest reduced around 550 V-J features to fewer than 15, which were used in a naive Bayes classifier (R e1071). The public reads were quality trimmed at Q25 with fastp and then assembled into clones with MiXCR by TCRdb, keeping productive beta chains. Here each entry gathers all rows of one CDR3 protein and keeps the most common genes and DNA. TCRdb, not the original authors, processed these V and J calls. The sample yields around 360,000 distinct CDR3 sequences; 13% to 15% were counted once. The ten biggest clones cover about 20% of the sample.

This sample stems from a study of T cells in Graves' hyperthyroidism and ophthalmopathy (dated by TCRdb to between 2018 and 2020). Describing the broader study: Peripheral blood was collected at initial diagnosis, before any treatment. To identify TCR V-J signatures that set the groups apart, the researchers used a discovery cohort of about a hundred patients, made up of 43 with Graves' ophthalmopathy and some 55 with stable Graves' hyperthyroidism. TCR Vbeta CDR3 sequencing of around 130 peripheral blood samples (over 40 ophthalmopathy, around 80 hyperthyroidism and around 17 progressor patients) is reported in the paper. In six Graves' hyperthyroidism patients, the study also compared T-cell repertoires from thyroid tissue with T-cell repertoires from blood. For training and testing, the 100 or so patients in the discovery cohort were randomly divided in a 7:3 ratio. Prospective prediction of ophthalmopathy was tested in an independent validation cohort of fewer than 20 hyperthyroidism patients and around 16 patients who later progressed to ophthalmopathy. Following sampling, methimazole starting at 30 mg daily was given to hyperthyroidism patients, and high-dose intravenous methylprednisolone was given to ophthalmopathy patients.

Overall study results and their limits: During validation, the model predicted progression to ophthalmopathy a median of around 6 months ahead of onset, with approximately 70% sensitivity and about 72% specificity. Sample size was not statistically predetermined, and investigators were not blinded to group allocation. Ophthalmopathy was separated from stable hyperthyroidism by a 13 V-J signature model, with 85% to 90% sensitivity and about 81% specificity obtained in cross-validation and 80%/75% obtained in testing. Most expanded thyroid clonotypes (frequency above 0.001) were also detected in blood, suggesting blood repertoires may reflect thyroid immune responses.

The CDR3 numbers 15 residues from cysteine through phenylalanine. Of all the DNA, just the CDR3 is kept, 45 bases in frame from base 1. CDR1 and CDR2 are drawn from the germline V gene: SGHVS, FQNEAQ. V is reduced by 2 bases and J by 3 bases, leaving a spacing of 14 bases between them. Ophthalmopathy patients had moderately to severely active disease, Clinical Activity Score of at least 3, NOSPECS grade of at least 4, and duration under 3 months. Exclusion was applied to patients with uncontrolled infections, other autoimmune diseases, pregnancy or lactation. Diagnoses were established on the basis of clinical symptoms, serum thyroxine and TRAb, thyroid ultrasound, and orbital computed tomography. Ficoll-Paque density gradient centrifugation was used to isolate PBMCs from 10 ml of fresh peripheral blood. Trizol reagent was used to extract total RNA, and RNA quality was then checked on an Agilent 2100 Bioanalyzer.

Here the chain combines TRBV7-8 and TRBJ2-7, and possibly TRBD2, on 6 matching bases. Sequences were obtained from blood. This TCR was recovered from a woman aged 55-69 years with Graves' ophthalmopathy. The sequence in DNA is TGTGCCAGCAGCTTATCCCGGGAGATATACTACGAGCAGTACTTC. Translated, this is CASSLSREIYYEQYF.